This is a list of T cell receptor beta chains from one sample in a study of T cells in Graves' hyperthyroidism and ophthalmopathy. Using its own MiXCR run on the multiplex PCR reads, TCRdb lists one record per CDR3 protein. The sample consists of around 520,000 distinct CDR3 sequences, 14% of them appearing once. The sequenced sample was blood. The receptors were sampled from a woman aged 18 to 35 with Graves' hyperthyroidism. Each CDR3 is given with its conserved first and last residue. A D gene is named only where the DNA matches it firmly. Expanded clones are given a class, and other clones once, few, many or no size at all.

v_call	clone_size	d_call	j_call	cdr3_aa	cdr3_nt
TRBV20-1	NA	NA	TRBJ1-5	CSARDGQGGNQPQHF	TGCAGTGCTAGAGATGGGCAGGGCGGCAATCAGCCCCAGCATTTT
TRBV27	many	NA	TRBJ2-3	CASSLVVGDTQYF	TGTGCCAGCAGTTTGGTAGTGGGGGATACGCAGTATTTT
TRBV28	many	TRBD2	TRBJ2-5	CASSISGRLETQYF	TGTGCCAGCAGCATTAGCGGGAGGTTGGAGACCCAGTACTTC
TRBV5-1	NA	NA	TRBJ2-3	CASSLRAGPSTDTQYF	TGCGCCAGCAGCTTGCGGGCGGGCCCTAGCACAGATACGCAGTATTTT
TRBV6-5	NA	NA	TRBJ1-2	CASSYYSPRTPGSAGYTF	TGTGCCAGCAGTTACTACTCCCCTAGGACCCCTGGGTCGGCTGGCTACACCTTC
TRBV6-1	NA	TRBD1	TRBJ1-5	CASSSDRAGSGNQPQHF	TGTGCCAGCAGCTCCGACAGGGCAGGGTCAGGCAATCAGCCCCAGCATTTT
TRBV9	many	NA	TRBJ1-2	CASSVGGLDKPPDHNYGYTF	TGTGCCAGCAGCGTAGGGGGACTTGATAAACCCCCGGACCATAACTATGGCTACACCTTC
TRBV28	many	NA	TRBJ2-1	CASSSGGLSMGSYNEQFF	TGTGCCAGCAGCTCCGGTGGACTATCGATGGGATCGTACAATGAGCAGTTCTTC
TRBV19	NA	NA	TRBJ1-6	CASRRGGSPLHF	TGTGCCAGTAGAAGGGGAGGATCACCCCTCCACTTT
TRBV10-3	NA	TRBD1	TRBJ2-5	CAIRTGGRETQYF	TGTGCCATCAGGACAGGGGGTCGAGAGACCCAGTACTTC
TRBV20-1	few	NA	TRBJ2-1	CSAREGGSSYNEQFF	TGCAGTGCTAGAGAAGGGGGTAGCTCCTACAATGAGCAGTTCTTC